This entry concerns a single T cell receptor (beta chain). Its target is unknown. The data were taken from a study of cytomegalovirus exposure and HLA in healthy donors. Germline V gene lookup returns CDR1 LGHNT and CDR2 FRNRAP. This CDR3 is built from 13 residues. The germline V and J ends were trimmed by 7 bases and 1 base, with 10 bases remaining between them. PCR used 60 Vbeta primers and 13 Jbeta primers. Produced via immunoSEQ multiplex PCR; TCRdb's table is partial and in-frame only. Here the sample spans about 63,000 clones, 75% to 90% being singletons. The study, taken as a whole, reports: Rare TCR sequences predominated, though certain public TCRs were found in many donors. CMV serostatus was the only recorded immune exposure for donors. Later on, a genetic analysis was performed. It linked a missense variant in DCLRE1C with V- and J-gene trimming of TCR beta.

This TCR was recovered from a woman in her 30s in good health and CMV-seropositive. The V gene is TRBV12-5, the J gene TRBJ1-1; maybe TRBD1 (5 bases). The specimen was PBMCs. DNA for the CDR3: TGTGCTAGTGAACCCCAGGGGAACACTGAAGCTTTCTTT. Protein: CASEPQGNTEAFF.